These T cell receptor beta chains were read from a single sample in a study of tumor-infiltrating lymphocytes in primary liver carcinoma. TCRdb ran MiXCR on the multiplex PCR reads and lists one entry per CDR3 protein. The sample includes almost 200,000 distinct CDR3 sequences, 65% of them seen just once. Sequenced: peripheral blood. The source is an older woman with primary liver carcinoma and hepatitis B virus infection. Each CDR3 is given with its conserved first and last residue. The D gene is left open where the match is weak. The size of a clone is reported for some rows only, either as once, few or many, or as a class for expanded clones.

TGTGCCGGCAGCCCCGTGGTCCCCCGGGAGATCCAGTACTTC CAGSPVVPREIQYF TRBV11-2 . 14 . TRBJ2-5
TGTACCAGCAGCTTAACTCGCGTCGACAGCCTCTATAATTCACCCCTCCACTTT CTSSLTRVDSLYNSPLHF TRBV11-2 . 18 . TRBJ1-6
TGTGCCAACAGCGACAACAGGAACACTGAAGCTTTCTTT CANSDNRNTEAFF TRBV12-3/TRBV12-4 . 13 . TRBJ1-1
TGCGCCAGCAACGTCGAAGGACAGGGGTCGACCCAGTACTTC CASNVEGQGSTQYF TRBV5-1 few 14 TRBD1 TRBJ2-5
TGTGCCAGCAGCTTACCCTCTCGAGGGGCAGAGACCCAGTACTTC CASSLPSRGAETQYF TRBV7-8 many 15 . TRBJ2-5
TGCGCCAGCAGCCAAGGAGCTAGCGGGAAGAGGTATGAGCAGTTCTTC CASSQGASGKRYEQFF TRBV4-1 . 16 TRBD2 TRBJ2-1
TGTGCCAGCAGTTTAAGACAGAACTCCCACGAGCAGTACTTC CASSLRQNSHEQYF TRBV12-3/TRBV12-4 . 14 . TRBJ2-7
TGTGCCAGCAGCTTAGATCGGGGTAGCTCCAATGAGCAATTCTTC CASSLDRGSSNEQFF TRBV11-3 . 15 . TRBJ2-1
TGTGCCAGCAGCCCGGGACAGGGTGCAGCTAACTATGGCTACACCTTC CASSPGQGAANYGYTF TRBV5-4 few 16 TRBD1 TRBJ1-2
TGTGCCAGCAATTATTCGACAGTCAACGTCCTGACTTTC CASNYSTVNVLTF TRBV6-5 . 13 . TRBJ2-6
TGTGCCAGCAGCTTGACTAGGGGAGAGGCGACCCAGTACTTC CASSLTRGEATQYF TRBV11-2 many 14 . TRBJ2-5
TGTGTCAGCAGCTCTCAACGCGGAGAGACCCAGTATTTC CVSSSQRGETQYF TRBV11-2 . 13 . TRBJ2-5
TGCGCCAGCAGCCCCCGTAGTGGGGTGAGTGAAGCTTTCTTT CASSPRSGVSEAFF TRBV11-2 . 14 . TRBJ1-1
TGTGCCAGCAGTCCTGGGGGACAGAGTTACACTGAAGCTTTCTTT CASSPGGQSYTEAFF TRBV11-2 . 15 TRBD1 TRBJ1-1
TGCAGCCTCCAGACTAGCGAGAGCTCCTACAATGAGCAGTTCTTC CSLQTSESSYNEQFF TRBV29-1 once 15 TRBD2 TRBJ2-1
TGTGCCAGCAGTTTCAATTCGGGACTACCTTACGAGCAGTACTTC CASSFNSGLPYEQYF TRBV28 few 15 TRBD2 TRBJ2-7
TGCAGCGCCGAAGACAGGCCCCGCGACGGCTACACCTTC CSAEDRPRDGYTF TRBV29-1 many 13 . TRBJ1-2
TGTGCCAGCAGCCAAGAATTGGGGAAGAATGAGCAGTTCTTC CASSQELGKNEQFF TRBV11-2 medium-sized 14 . TRBJ2-1
TGCAGCGTTGAAGCTGGACCGGAGCCGTCCTACAATGAGCACTTCTTC CSVEAGPEPSYNEHFF TRBV29-1 . 16 . TRBJ2-1
TGTGCCAGCAATACGGACGGACACAATGAGCAGTTCTTC CASNTDGHNEQFF TRBV11-2 . 13 . TRBJ2-1
TGTGCCACCGCCACAGGGGGACAAGAGACCCAGTACTTC CATATGGQETQYF TRBV24-1 . 13 TRBD1 TRBJ2-5
TGTGCCAGCAGTTTAGACAGGGTAATGGACGAGCAGTACTTC CASSLDRVMDEQYF TRBV28 . 14 TRBD1 TRBJ2-7
TGTGCCAGCAGTAGCAGCGGGACTAGCGGCTACAATGAGCAGTTCTTC CASSSSGTSGYNEQFF TRBV2 . 16 TRBD2 TRBJ2-1
TGTACCACCAGTGAGGGACTAGCAGAGACCCAGTACTTC CTTSEGLAETQYF TRBV15 . 13 TRBD2 TRBJ2-5
TGTGCCAGCAGGTTAGAGTCGAGGGCCAAGCAGTACTTC CASRLESRAKQYF TRBV11-2 once 13 . TRBJ2-7
TGTGCCAACAGCCGAGGACTGGCGGGAGTTGGGGAGCAGTTCTTC CANSRGLAGVGEQFF TRBV11-3 . 15 TRBD2 TRBJ2-1
TGTGCCAGTAGTTCCCGGGACACACGATTAGCCAAAAACATTCAGTACTTC CASSSRDTRLAKNIQYF TRBV19 few 17 . TRBJ2-4
TGTGCCAGCAGTCGAGTATCAACTAATGAAAAACTGTTTTTT CASSRVSTNEKLFF TRBV2 . 14 . TRBJ1-4
TGTGCCAGCAGCTTAGGGGACGGTGGAACGGCGAAGGATGGCTACACCTTC CASSLGDGGTAKDGYTF TRBV7-9 . 17 . TRBJ1-2
TGTGCCAGCAGGGACGGATTTTTTAATTCACCCCTCCACTTT CASRDGFFNSPLHF TRBV7-9 . 14 . TRBJ1-6
TGCGCCAGCAGCTTGTCGGAGGCTAGCCGCAAGCAGTACTTC CASSLSEASRKQYF TRBV5-1 . 14 . TRBJ2-7
TGTGCCAGCAGCTTAGTTAGGACAGCTTGCACAGATACGCAGTATTTT CASSLVRTACTDTQYF TRBV7-9 . 16 . TRBJ2-3
TGCGCCAGCAGCCGAAATACGGGCTCTGGGGGCGAGCAGTACTTC CASSRNTGSGGEQYF TRBV5-1 few 15 . TRBJ2-7
TGTGCCAGCAGCTCCCCGGACGACAACATGGGAGATGAGCAGTTCTTT CASSSPDDNMGDEQFF TRBV11-3 . 16 . TRBJ2-1
TGTGCCAGCAGTTTCCACGGGGGAGGGAATCAGCCCCAGCATTTT CASSFHGGGNQPQHF TRBV6-6 few 15 . TRBJ1-5
TGCACCGCGTCCAGGGATAACTATGGCTACACCTTC CTASRDNYGYTF TRBV29-1 many 12 . TRBJ1-2
TGCGCCAACAGTTATGCCGGGACAGGGCCTGAAAAACTGTTTTTT CANSYAGTGPEKLFF TRBV6-5 . 15 TRBD1 TRBJ1-4
TGTGCCAGCAGTCTACCGGTGGGGCTGGGCTATGGCTACACCTTC CASSLPVGLGYGYTF TRBV28 few 15 . TRBJ1-2
TGTACCATCAGGCCACAGGGTTCTGGAAACACCATATATTTT CTIRPQGSGNTIYF TRBV10-3 . 14 . TRBJ1-3
TGCAGCGTCCCGTTGGGGGGATTCACCGGGGAACTGTTTTTT CSVPLGGFTGELFF TRBV29-1 . 14 . TRBJ2-2
TGTGCCAGCAGCCCTAAGGAGAGGGACGTGTGGGGGGAGCAGTACTTC CASSPKERDVWGEQYF TRBV5-4 . 16 . TRBJ2-7
TGTGCCAGCTGGAACGGGAGCTCCTACCATGAGCAGTTCTTC CASWNGSSYHEQFF TRBV11-1 . 14 . TRBJ2-1
TGTGCCAGCAGTTTTCGGGGGAAAGCTTTCTTT CASSFRGKAFF TRBV12-3/TRBV12-4 many 11 . TRBJ1-1
TGCGCCAGCAGTCGCGTCACGGCGGGAGGGCCTAGCGAGCAGTACTTC CASSRVTAGGPSEQYF TRBV23-1 few 16 TRBD2 TRBJ2-7
TGTGCCAGCACCTCGGAAACCTATGAGCAGTACTTC CASTSETYEQYF TRBV11-2 . 12 . TRBJ2-7
TGTGCCAGCAGCGCAAAAAGGGCCTCCGAGCAGTTCTTC CASSAKRASEQFF TRBV14 . 13 . TRBJ2-1
TGTGTCAGCAGCCGTTTGGTAGCGGGAGAAGATAGCACAGATACACAGTATTTT CVSSRLVAGEDSTDTQYF TRBV11-3 . 18 TRBD2 TRBJ2-3
TGTGCCAGCAGCGGGACAAGCTGGATCACCGGGGAGCTGTTTTTT CASSGTSWITGELFF TRBV11-2 . 15 . TRBJ2-2
TGCGCCAGCAGCTTACCGGGACAGGGGATATACGAGCAGTACTTC CASSLPGQGIYEQYF TRBV5-1 . 15 TRBD1 TRBJ2-7
TGCGCCAGCAGCTTGCAGGGATCCTCCGGAGAGACCCAGTACTTC CASSLQGSSGETQYF TRBV5-1 many 15 . TRBJ2-5
TGTGCCAGCAGCCAAGTTGTAGCAGCCACCGGGGAGCTGTTTTTT CASSQVVAATGELFF TRBV4-2 many 15 . TRBJ2-2
TGTGCCAGCAGCCAGGTGGGGGCCAATGAGCAGTTCTTC CASSQVGANEQFF TRBV14 many 13 . TRBJ2-1
TGTGCCAGCAGCCCGCAGGGACTAGCGGGTTACAATGAGCAGTTCTTC CASSPQGLAGYNEQFF TRBV7-3 . 16 TRBD2 TRBJ2-1
TGTGCCAGCAGCTTTCCGGGGGTCCACGAGCAGTACTTC CASSFPGVHEQYF TRBV11-2 medium-sized 13 . TRBJ2-7
TGTGCCAGCAGCTACGGACAGATCAATCAGTCCCAGCATTTT CASSYGQINQSQHF TRBV11-2 . 14 . TRBJ1-5